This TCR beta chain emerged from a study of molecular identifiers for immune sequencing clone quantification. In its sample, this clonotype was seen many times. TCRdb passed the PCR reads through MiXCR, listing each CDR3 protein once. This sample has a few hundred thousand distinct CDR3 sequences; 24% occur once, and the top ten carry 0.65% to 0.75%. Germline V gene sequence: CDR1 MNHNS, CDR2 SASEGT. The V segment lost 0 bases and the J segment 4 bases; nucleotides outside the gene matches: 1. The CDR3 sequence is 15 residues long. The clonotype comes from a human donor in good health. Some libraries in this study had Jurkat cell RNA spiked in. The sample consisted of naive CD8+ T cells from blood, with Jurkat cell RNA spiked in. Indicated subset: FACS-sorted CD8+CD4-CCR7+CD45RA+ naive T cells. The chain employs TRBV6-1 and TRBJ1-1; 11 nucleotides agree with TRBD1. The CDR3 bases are TGTGCCAGCAGTGAAGCAGGGACAGGGGGCACTGAAGCTTTCTTT. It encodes CASSEAGTGGTEAFF.